The entry below describes one TCR beta chain. These data belong to a study of blood T cell repertoires in COVID-19. Trimming cost V 3 bases and J 4 bases; bases outside gene matches: 1. From germline, CDR1 is SGHDT and CDR2 YYEEEE. The CDR3 has 14 residues. Repertoires were generated with immunoSEQ multiplex PCR, while TCRdb's copy carries only in-frame clones and drops some. The table shows over 200,000 clones, with roughly 86% occurring only once. The receptor's source is a human donor in a cohort sampled during active COVID-19. The rearrangement uses TRBV5-6 and TRBJ1-2; 12 bases fit TRBD1. The specimen was peripheral blood. The CDR3 spells CASSWGQGAYGYTF. The CDR3 bases are TGTGCCAGCAGCTGGGGACAGGGGGCCTATGGCTACACCTTC.